The next 17 T cell receptor beta chains were all read from a single sample in a study of CD8 T cells in Susac syndrome. RNA totalling about 0.45 to 1 ug underwent reverse transcription with random hexamers. TCRdb reanalysed the immunoSEQ multiplex PCR reads using MiXCR and keeps one entry per CDR3 protein. The table records about 140,000 distinct CDR3 sequences, approximately 93% of them present only once. The sample taken for sequencing was CD8+ T cells from PBMCs. Receptor source: a human donor in good health.

The chain has TRBV9 and TRBJ2-7, with a weak D call TRBD1 (5 bases). This CDR3 has 14 residues. CDR1 SGDLS and CDR2 YYNGEE come from the germline V gene. With 0 bases removed from V and 2 bases from J, the gap between germline ends came to 9 bases. The DNA of the CDR3 is TGTGCCAGCAGCGTAGCTGTGACAGCCTACGAGCAGTACTTC. Residues: CASSVAVTAYEQYF.

This rearrangement joins TRBV20-1 to TRBJ2-7; TRBD1 agrees at 9 bases. The CDR3 totals 15 residues. Germline lookup yields CDR1 DFQATT and CDR2 SNEGSKA (reference sequence). The V gene end was trimmed by 5 bases and the J gene end by 0 bases; junction bases not matched to a gene: 8. The CDR3 bases are TGCAGTGCTCGAAGGACAGGGGACCTCTCCTACGAGCAGTACTTC. Its translation: CSARRTGDLSYEQYF.

This clonotype was recorded only once. This sequence joins TRBV29-1 and TRBJ2-1; perhaps TRBD1 as D (7 bases). V lost 7 bases, J lost 4 bases, and 14 bases lay in between. Germline V CDR1 and CDR2: SQVTM, ANQGSEA. CDR3 size: 13 residues. This CDR3 is CSGEDRLYNEQFF. The CDR3 bases are TGCAGCGGGGAGGACAGGCTTTACAATGAGCAGTTCTTC.

CDR3 protein: CATSDRGTGVGVKFF. The CDR3 coding sequence is TGTGCCACCAGTGACCGTGGGACAGGGGTAGGGGTAAAGTTCTTC. The gene calls are TRBV24-1 and TRBJ2-1; 10 bases map to TRBD1. The germline CDR1 and CDR2 sequences are KGHDR and SFDVKD. The CDR3 length is 15 residues. V shed 4 bases and J 14 bases; nucleotides not matched to a gene: 13.

CDR3: CSARDDYQSYNEQFF. CDR3 coding DNA: TGCAGTGCTAGAGACGACTACCAGTCCTACAATGAGCAGTTCTTC. The V and J genes are TRBV20-1 and TRBJ2-1, with D maybe TRBD2 (5 bases). The CDR3 contains 15 residues. Germline lookup yields CDR1 DFQATT and CDR2 SNEGSKA (reference sequence). Trimming removed 0 bases at V and 1 base at J, with 10 bases between.

V is TRBV9 and J is TRBJ2-7; D remains unclear. Between the trimmed V and J ends, which lost 0 bases and 3 bases, there was a span of 7 bases. Germline CDR1 SGDLS, CDR2 YYNGEE. The CDR3 is 13 residues long. For the CDR3, the DNA is TGTGCCAGCAGCGTAGGCATAGACTACGAGCAGTACTTC. Protein: CASSVGIDYEQYF. The entire variable domain, with the rest obtained from reference TRBV9 and TRBJ2-7, is as follows: DSGVTQTPKHLITATGQRVTLRCSPRSGDLSVYWYQQSLDQGLQFLIQYYNGEERAKGNILERFSAQQFPDLHSELNLSSLELGDSALYFCASSVGIDYEQYFGPGTRLTVT.

This clonotype was seen just once. The J gene is TRBJ2-7, the V gene TRBV28; D is uncertain. Trimming took 9 bases from V and 7 from J, leaving 13 bases between them. The CDR3 spans 11 residues. Looked up from germline, CDR1 is MDHEN and CDR2 is SYDVKM. CDR3 residues: CASGVTGEQYF. The CDR3 DNA is TGTGCCAGTGGGGTAACTGGAGAGCAGTACTTC.

The chain joins TRBV27 to TRBJ1-2, with 8 bases fitting TRBD1. In germline, CDR1 is MNHEY, CDR2 SMNVEV (reference sequence). With 7 bases clipped from V and 6 bases from J, the junction kept 10 bases outside the gene matches. This CDR3 has 14 residues. Here the CDR3 reads CASNPTGTGNGYTF. The CDR3, as DNA: TGTGCCAGCAACCCGACCGGGACAGGAAATGGCTACACCTTC.

This chain links TRBV6-1 with TRBJ2-1; 8 positions agree with TRBD2. Germline trimming cut 4 bases from V and 3 bases from J; bases unmatched to any gene: 5. Per germline, CDR1 MNHNS and CDR2 SASEGT. This CDR3 region has 15 residues. The CDR3 reads CASSAGTRVYNEQFF. The DNA of the CDR3 is TGTGCCAGCAGTGCCGGGACTAGGGTCTACAATGAGCAGTTCTTC.

This clonotype was seen just once. The chain has TRBV4-3 and TRBJ2-1; TRBD2 agrees at 11 bases. From germline, CDR1 is LGHNA and CDR2 YSLEER. This CDR3 contains 15 residues. J was trimmed by 8 bases and V by 3 bases; bases with no gene match: 6. The CDR3 loop reads CASSQNSGRGYEQFF. CDR3 bases: TGCGCCAGCAGCCAGAATAGCGGGAGGGGGTATGAGCAGTTCTTC.

V usage is TRBV3-1 and J usage is TRBJ1-4, with no clear D. The V and J ends lost 4 bases and 6 bases respectively, with 12 bases between them. Germline V gene sequence: CDR1 LGHDT, CDR2 YNNKEL (reference sequence). The CDR3 contains 14 residues. DNA for the CDR3: TGTGCCAGCAGCCCGTGGAGCGGAGATGAAAAACTGTTTTTT. Translation gives CASSPWSGDEKLFF.

In its sample, this clonotype was seen once. The CDR3 DNA is TGCAGTGCCTCGGGACTAGCGGGGTGGGAGACCCAGTACTTC. It translates to CSASGLAGWETQYF. The chain couples TRBV20-1 to TRBJ2-5; 13 bases are shared with TRBD2. J was trimmed by 5 bases and V by 6 bases; bases with no gene match: 6. Per the germline V gene, CDR1 is DFQATT and CDR2 is SNEGSKA (reference sequence). This CDR3 spans 14 amino acids.

The gene calls are TRBV20-1 and TRBJ1-2; D is undetermined. From germline, CDR1 is DFQATT and CDR2 SNEGSKA (reference sequence). V lost 0 bases and J lost 1, with 0 bases in between. This CDR3 comprises 11 residues. The DNA for the CDR3 is TGCAGTGCTAGAGATAACTATGGCTACACCTTC. Amino acids: CSARDNYGYTF.

This chain connects TRBV27 to TRBJ2-7, with D tentatively TRBD1 or TRBD2 (5 bases each). Germline V gene lookup returns CDR1 MNHEY and CDR2 SMNVEV (reference sequence). The CDR3 loop spans 13 amino acids. V was pared by 5 bases and J by 4 bases, with 12 bases between. CDR3 nucleotide sequence: TGTGCCAGCAGTCCGGGGCCACCTTACGAGCAGTACTTC. This translates into CASSPGPPYEQYF.

The chain uses TRBV13 and TRBJ2-1; possibly TRBD2 for D (6 bases). CDR3 size: 17 residues. Germline V CDR1 and CDR2: PRHDT, FYEKMQ (reference sequence). V shed 0 bases and J shed 1 base, with 13 bases lying between them. CDR3 bases: TGTGCCAGCAGCTTAGGGCCGGGGGTAAGGTCCTACAATGAGCAGTTCTTC. Amino acid sequence: CASSLGPGVRSYNEQFF.

The chain links TRBV29-1 to TRBJ2-2, with D unclear. V lost 8 bases and J lost 5, with 9 bases in between. Germline V gene data show CDR1 as SQVTM and CDR2 as ANQGSEA. This CDR3 region has 11 residues. The CDR3 bases are TGCAGCTCTAGAGTAACCGGGGAGCTGTTTTTT. It translates to CSSRVTGELFF.

This clonotype showed up just once. The gene calls are TRBV6-5 and TRBJ2-3, with a weak D call TRBD2 (5 bases). CDR1 and CDR2 (germline): MNHEY, SVGAGI. Trimming shortened V by 5 bases and J by 2 bases, and 11 bases separated the two germline ends. The CDR3 runs to 14 residues. The CDR3 DNA reads TGTGCCAGCAGTCCTAGCAGTCACACAGATACGCAGTATTTT. Protein: CASSPSSHTDTQYF.